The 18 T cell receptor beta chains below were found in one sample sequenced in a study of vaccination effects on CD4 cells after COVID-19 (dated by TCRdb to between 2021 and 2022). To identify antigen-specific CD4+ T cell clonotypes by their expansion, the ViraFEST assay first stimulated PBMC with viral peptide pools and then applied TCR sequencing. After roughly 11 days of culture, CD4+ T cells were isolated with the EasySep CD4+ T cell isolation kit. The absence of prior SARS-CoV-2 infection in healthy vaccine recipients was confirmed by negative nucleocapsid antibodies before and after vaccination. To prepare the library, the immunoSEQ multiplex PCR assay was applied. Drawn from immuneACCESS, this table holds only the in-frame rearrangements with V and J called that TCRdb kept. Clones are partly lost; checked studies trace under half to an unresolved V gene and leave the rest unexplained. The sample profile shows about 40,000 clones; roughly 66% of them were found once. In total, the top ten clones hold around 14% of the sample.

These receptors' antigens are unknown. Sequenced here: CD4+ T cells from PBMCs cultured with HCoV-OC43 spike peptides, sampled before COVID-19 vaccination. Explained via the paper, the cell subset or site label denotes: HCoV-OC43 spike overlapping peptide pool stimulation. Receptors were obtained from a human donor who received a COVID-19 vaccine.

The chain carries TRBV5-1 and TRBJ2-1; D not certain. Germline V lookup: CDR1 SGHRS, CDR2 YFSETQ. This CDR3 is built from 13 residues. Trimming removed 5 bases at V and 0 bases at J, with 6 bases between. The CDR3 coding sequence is TGCGCCAGCAGTTCTCCCTCCTACAATGAGCAGTTCTTC. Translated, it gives CASSSPSYNEQFF.

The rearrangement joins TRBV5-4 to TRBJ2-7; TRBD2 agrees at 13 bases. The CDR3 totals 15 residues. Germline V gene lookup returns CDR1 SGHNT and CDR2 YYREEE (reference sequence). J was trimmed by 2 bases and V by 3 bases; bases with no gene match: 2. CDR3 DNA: TGTGCCAGCAGCTCCGGGACTAGCGGGACCTACGAGCAGTACTTC. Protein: CASSSGTSGTYEQYF.

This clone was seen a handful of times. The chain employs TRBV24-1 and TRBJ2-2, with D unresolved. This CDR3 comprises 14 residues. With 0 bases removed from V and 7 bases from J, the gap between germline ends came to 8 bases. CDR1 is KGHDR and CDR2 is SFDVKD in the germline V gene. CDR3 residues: CATSDLQGIGELFF. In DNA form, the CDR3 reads TGTGCCACCAGTGATTTGCAAGGGATCGGGGAGCTGTTTTTT.

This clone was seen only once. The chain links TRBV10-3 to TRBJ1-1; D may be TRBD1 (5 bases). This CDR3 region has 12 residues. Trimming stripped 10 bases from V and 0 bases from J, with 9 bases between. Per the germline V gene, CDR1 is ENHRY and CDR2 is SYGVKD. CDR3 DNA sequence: TGTGCCACGAGGACACTGAACACTGAAGCTTTCTTT. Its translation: CATRTLNTEAFF.

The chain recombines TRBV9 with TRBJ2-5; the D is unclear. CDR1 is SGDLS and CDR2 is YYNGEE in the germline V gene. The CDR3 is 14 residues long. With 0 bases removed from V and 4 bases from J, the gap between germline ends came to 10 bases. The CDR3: CASSVGSRLETQYF. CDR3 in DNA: TGTGCCAGCAGCGTAGGATCGCGTCTAGAGACCCAGTACTTC.

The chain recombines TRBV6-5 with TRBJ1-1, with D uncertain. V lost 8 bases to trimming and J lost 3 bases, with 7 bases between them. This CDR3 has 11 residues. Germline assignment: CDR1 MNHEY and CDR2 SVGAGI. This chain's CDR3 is CASRQHTEAFF. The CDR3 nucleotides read TGTGCCAGCCGGCAACACACTGAAGCTTTCTTT.

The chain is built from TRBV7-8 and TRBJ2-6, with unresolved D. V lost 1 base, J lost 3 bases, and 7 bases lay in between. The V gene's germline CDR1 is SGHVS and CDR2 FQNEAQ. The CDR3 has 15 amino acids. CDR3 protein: CASSLVGRGANVLTF. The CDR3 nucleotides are TGTGCCAGCAGCTTAGTGGGCCGTGGGGCCAACGTCCTGACTTTC.

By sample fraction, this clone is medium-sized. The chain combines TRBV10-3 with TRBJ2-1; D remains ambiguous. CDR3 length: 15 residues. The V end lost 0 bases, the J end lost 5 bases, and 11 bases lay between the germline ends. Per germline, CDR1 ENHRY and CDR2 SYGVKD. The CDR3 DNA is TGTGCCATCAGTGAGTCTGGTGGGCGTCACAATGAGCAGTTCTTC. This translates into CAISESGGRHNEQFF.

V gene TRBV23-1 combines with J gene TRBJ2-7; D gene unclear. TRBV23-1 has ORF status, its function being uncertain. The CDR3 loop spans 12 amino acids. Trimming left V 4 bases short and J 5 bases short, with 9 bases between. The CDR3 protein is CASSPSSHEQYF. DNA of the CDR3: TGCGCCAGCAGTCCGTCGAGCCACGAGCAGTACTTC.

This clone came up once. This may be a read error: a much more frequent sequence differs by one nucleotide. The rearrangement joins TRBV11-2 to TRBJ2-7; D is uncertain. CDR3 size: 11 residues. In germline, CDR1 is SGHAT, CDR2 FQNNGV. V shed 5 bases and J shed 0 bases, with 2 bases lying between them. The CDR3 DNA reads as TGTGCCAGCAGCGCCTCCTACGAGCAGTACTTC. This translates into CASSASYEQYF.

This CDR3 is CASSLSLQGGYGYTF. DNA for the CDR3: TGTGCCAGCAGCTTATCCCTACAGGGGGGCTATGGCTACACCTTC. The genes are TRBV7-9 and TRBJ1-2, with TRBD1 identical over 8 bases. Trimming at V came to 2 bases and at J to 4 bases, leaving 6 bases not matched to a gene. CDR3 length equals 15 residues. The V gene's germline CDR1 is SEHNR and CDR2 FQNEAQ (reference sequence).

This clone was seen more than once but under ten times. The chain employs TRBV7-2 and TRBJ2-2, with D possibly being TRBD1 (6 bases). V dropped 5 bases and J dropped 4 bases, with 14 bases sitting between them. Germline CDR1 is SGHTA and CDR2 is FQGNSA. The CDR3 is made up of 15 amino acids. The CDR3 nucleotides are TGTGCCAGCAGCCCAGGACAGAGCACCACCGGGGAGCTGTTTTTT. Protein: CASSPGQSTTGELFF.

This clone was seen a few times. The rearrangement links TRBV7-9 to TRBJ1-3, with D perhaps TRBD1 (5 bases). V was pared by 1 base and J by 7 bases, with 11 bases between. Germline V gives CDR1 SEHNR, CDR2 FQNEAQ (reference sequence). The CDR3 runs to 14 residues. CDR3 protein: CASSLDSGLNTIYF. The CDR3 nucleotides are TGTGCCAGCAGCTTAGATTCAGGGTTGAACACCATATATTTT.

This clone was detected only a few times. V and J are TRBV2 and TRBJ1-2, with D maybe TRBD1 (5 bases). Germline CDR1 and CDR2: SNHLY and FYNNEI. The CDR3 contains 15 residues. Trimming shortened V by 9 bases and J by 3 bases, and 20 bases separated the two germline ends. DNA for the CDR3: TGTGCCAGTACACTGACAGCTTCGACTTACTATGGCTACACCTTC. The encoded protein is CASTLTASTYYGYTF.

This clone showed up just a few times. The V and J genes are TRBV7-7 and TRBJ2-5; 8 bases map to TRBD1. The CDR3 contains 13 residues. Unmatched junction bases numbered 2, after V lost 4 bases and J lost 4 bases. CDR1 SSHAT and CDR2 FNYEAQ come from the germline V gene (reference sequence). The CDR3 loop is CASSSTGAETQYF. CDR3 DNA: TGTGCCAGCAGCTCGACAGGGGCAGAGACCCAGTACTTC. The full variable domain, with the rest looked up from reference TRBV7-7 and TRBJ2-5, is GAGVSQSPRYKVTKRGQDVTLRCDPISSHATLYWYQQALGQGPEFLTYFNYEAQPDKSGLPSDRFSAERPEGSISTLTIQRTEQRDSAMYRCASSSTGAETQYFGPGTRLLVL.

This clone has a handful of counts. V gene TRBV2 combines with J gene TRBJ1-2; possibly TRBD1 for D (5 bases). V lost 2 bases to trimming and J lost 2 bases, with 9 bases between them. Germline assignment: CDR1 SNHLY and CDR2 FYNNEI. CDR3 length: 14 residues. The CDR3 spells CASSELGTNYGYTF. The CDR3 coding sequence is TGTGCCAGCAGTGAATTGGGGACCAACTATGGCTACACCTTC.

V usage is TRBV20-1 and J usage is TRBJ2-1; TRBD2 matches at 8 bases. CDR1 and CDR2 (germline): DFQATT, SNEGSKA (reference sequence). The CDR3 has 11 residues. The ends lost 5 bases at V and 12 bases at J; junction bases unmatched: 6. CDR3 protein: CSALEREWQFF. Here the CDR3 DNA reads TGCAGTGCTCTAGAGCGGGAGTGGCAGTTCTTC.

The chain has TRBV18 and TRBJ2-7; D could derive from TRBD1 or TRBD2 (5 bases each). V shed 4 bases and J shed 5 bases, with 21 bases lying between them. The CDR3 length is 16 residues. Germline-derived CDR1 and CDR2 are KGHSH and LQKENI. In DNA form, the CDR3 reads TGTGCCAGCTCACAACTAGACAGTCGGCTTAAGAACGAGCAGTACTTC. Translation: CASSQLDSRLKNEQYF.